The T cell receptor (beta chain) under discussion was sequenced for a study of CD8 T cells in Susac syndrome. Healthy donors constituted the controls, which were matched for age and sex. The CD8+ and CD4+ T cells were negatively isolated, with the TEMRA cells enriched by FACS. V was clipped by 5 bases and J by 0 bases, with 14 bases between them. The CDR3 is 16 amino acids. When the RNA was reverse transcribed, random hexamers were used with an input of 0.5 to 1 ug. Amplification of TCR beta CDR3 was carried out by immunoSEQ multiplex PCR, which covered 54 Vbeta and 13 Jbeta segments. MiXCR, run by TCRdb on the immunoSEQ multiplex PCR reads, gives a single entry per CDR3 protein. The sample lists around 190,000 distinct CDR3 sequences, over 85% occurring once.

This clonotype was sampled from a human donor in good health. The specimen sequenced was CD4+ T cells from PBMCs. This chain links TRBV12-3 or TRBV12-4 with TRBJ2-1; D is unresolved. CDR3 sequence: CASSPAVYPSYNEQFF. The CDR3 bases are TGTGCCAGCAGTCCCGCCGTTTACCCCTCCTACAATGAGCAGTTCTTC.